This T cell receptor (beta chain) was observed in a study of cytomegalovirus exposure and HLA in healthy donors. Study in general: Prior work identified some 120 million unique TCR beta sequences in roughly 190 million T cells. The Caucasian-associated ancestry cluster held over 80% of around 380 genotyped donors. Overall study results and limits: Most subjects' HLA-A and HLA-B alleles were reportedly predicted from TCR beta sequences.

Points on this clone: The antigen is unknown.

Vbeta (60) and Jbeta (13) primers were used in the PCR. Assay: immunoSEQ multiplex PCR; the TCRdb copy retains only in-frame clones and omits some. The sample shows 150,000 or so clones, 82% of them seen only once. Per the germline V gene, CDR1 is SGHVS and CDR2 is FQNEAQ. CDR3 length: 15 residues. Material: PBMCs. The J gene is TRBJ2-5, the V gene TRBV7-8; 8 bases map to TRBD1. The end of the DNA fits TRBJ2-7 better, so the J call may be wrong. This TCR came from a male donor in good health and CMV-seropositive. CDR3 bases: TGTGCCAGCAGCTTATTAACAGGGGGTCTCTACGAGCAGTACTTC. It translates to CASSLLTGGLYEQYF.